What follows are 18 T cell receptor beta chains derived from one specimen sequenced in a study of blood T cells in healthy people across ages. Primed by a sample-barcoded 5' primer and a J-beta primer mix, a second PCR proceeded for about 7 to 11 cycles. TCRdb ran MiXCR on the 5' RACE reads and lists one entry per CDR3 protein. The repertoire holds about 1.4 million distinct CDR3 sequences, with approximately 60% as singletons. Sequenced input: blood. The source is a man younger than 35 in good health.

The V and J genes are TRBV2 and TRBJ2-1; perhaps TRBD2 as D (6 bases). The V end lost 8 bases, the J end lost 4 bases, and 18 bases lay between the germline ends. The CDR3 spans 15 residues. CDR1 is SNHLY, CDR2 FYNNEI, per germline. CDR3 region: CASAISGLTYNEQFF. The CDR3 region has the DNA TGTGCCAGCGCCATATCGGGACTCACATACAATGAGCAGTTCTTC. Using reference TRBV2 and TRBJ2-1 for the parts outside the CDR3, the full variable domain is EPEVTQTPSHQVTQMGQEVILRCVPISNHLYFYWYRQILGQKVEFLVSFYNNEISEKSEIFDDQFSVERPDGSNFTLKIRSTKLEDSAMYFCASAISGLTYNEQFFGPGTRLTVL.

Points on this clonotype: The germline gene is not matched at one end of the junction; a read error may be the cause. The chain has TRBV7-9 and TRBJ2-5; 8 nucleotides agree with TRBD2. Germline assignment: CDR1 SEHNR and CDR2 FQNEAQ (reference sequence). The CDR3 length is 19 residues. The CDR3, as DNA: TGTGCCTGCAGCTCCACGCTCTTTTCAGAGCGGGAGATCTGGGAGACCCAGTACTTC. This gives the protein CACSSTLFSEREIWETQYF.

The V call is TRBV12-3 or TRBV12-4, the J call TRBJ2-3; 14 bases align to TRBD2. V was pared by 3 bases and J by 1 base, with 12 bases of the junction left unmatched. The CDR3 sequence is 20 residues long. Here the CDR3 DNA reads TGTGCCAGCAGTTTTCTTCCTCGACTAGCGGGAGGGAGTGGCACAGATACGCAGTATTTT. Protein: CASSFLPRLAGGSGTDTQYF.

There are a few counts of this clonotype. The chain carries TRBV12-3 or TRBV12-4 and TRBJ2-4, with D uncertain. This CDR3 contains 19 residues. The V and J ends lost 8 bases and 2 bases respectively, with 28 bases between them. DNA of the CDR3: TGTGCCAGCTCTCCCCACCAACACCCATGGGCGGAACCCAAAAACATTCAGTACTTC. Translating gives CASSPHQHPWAEPKNIQYF.

The rearrangement links TRBV29-1 to TRBJ1-2; no reliable D call. Germline V gives CDR1 SQVTM, CDR2 ANQGSEA. CDR3 length equals 9 residues. Here the CDR3 DNA reads TGCACCCACGGTTATGGCTACACCTTC. Residues: CTHGYGYTF.

This clonotype showed up just a few times. The chain employs TRBV28 and TRBJ1-5, with D tentatively TRBD1 (5 bases). The germline CDR1 and CDR2 sequences are MDHEN and SYDVKM. CDR3 length: 15 residues. V was pared by 5 bases and J by 2 bases, with 13 bases between. The CDR3 region is CASSPQGKRNQPQHF. Written as DNA, the CDR3 is TGTGCCAGCAGTCCGCAGGGTAAGCGCAATCAGCCCCAGCATTTT.

The rearrangement links TRBV5-1 to TRBJ2-3; D is unresolved. The CDR3 consists of 16 residues. Germline loops: CDR1 SGHRS, CDR2 YFSETQ. V lost 0 bases, J lost 4 bases, and 15 bases lay in between. The DNA of the CDR3 is TGCGCCAGCAGCTTGGAGCGAGGTGTGCCCCCAGATACGCAGTATTTT. This gives the protein CASSLERGVPPDTQYF. The entire variable domain, with the rest obtained from reference TRBV5-1 and TRBJ2-3, is as follows: KAGVTQTPRYLIKTRGQQVTLSCSPISGHRSVSWYQQTPGQGLQFLFEYFSETQRNKGNFPGRFSGRQFSNSRSEMNVSTLELGDSALYLCASSLERGVPPDTQYFGPGTRLTVL.

The chain employs TRBV11-2 and TRBJ1-4; D remains ambiguous. This CDR3 region has 13 residues. Germline assignment: CDR1 SGHAT and CDR2 FQNNGV. V shed 5 bases and J shed 8 bases, with 12 bases lying between them. CDR3 loop: CASSPGVYEKLFF. In DNA form, the CDR3 reads TGTGCCAGCAGCCCCGGGGTATACGAAAAACTGTTTTTT.

Written as DNA, the CDR3 is TGCGCCAGCAGCTTGGCCCGGAAAGGGGGTGTCTACGAGCAGTACTTC. Protein: CASSLARKGGVYEQYF. The chain joins TRBV5-1 to TRBJ2-5, with D maybe TRBD1 (6 bases). The DNA end is a closer match to TRBJ2-7, so the J assignment may be wrong. This CDR3 has 16 amino acids. The germline gives CDR1 SGHRS, CDR2 YFSETQ.

The gene calls are TRBV7-2 and TRBJ2-7; the D gene is possibly TRBD2 (6 bases). Germline CDR1 and CDR2: SGHTA and FQGNSA. The CDR3 sequence is 13 residues long. Trimming shortened V by 2 bases and J by 4 bases, and 9 bases separated the two germline ends. CDR3 nucleotides: TGTGCCAGCAGCTTAACTAGCTGGTACGAGCAGTACTTC. It codes for CASSLTSWYEQYF. The entire variable domain, with the rest obtained from reference TRBV7-2 and TRBJ2-7, is as follows: GAGVSQSPSNKVTEKGKDVELRCDPISGHTALYWYRQSLGQGLEFLIYFQGNSAPDKSGLPSDRFSAERTGGSVSTLTIQRTQQEDSAVYLCASSLTSWYEQYFGPGTRLTVT.

As to this clonotype: The junction does not match germline at one end; this may be a read error. The chain joins TRBV5-1 to TRBJ2-3, with TRBD2 matching over 11 bases. The germline gives CDR1 SGHRS, CDR2 YFSETQ. The CDR3 extends over 16 amino acids. The chain's CDR3 is CASSLAGTSGTDTQYF. The CDR3 nucleotides are TGTGCCAGCAGCTTAGCAGGGACTAGCGGAACAGATACGCAGTATTTT.

The genes are TRBV6-5 and TRBJ1-5, with a tentative D call TRBD1 (5 bases). V was trimmed by 0 bases and J by 6 bases, leaving 9 bases between them. The CDR3 runs to 14 residues. Germline values: CDR1 MNHEY, CDR2 SVGAGI. The CDR3 DNA follows: TGTGCCAGCAGTTACTCCGGGGGGGGTCAGCCCCAGCATTTT. Protein sequence: CASSYSGGGQPQHF.

The CDR3 DNA reads TGTGCCAGCAAGGTAGAGAATGGGGAGACCCAGTACTTC. It specifies CASKVENGETQYF. The chain carries TRBV3-1 and TRBJ2-7; unclear D gene. The end of the DNA fits TRBJ2-5 better, so the J call may be wrong. The germline V gene encodes CDR1 LGHDT and CDR2 YNNKEL (reference sequence). The CDR3 is made up of 13 amino acids.

This clonotype showed up just once. The V gene is TRBV3-1, the J gene TRBJ2-4, with D possibly being TRBD2 (6 bases). Germline V gene sequence: CDR1 LGHDT, CDR2 YNNKEL (reference sequence). V was shortened by 3 bases and J by 15 bases, with 27 bases between the two germline ends. This CDR3 spans 16 amino acids. The CDR3 DNA sequence: TGTGCCAGCAGCCAGGGATTTAGCGGAATTTACTACGAGCGGTACTTC. This codes for CASSQGFSGIYYERYF. Drawing the rest from reference TRBV3-1 and TRBJ2-4, the complete variable domain is DTAVSQTPKYLVTQMGNDKSIKCEQNLGHDTMYWYKQDSKKFLKIMFSYNNKELIINETVPNRFSPKSPDKAHLNLHINSLELGDSAVYFCASSQGFSGIYYERYFGAGTRLSVL.

Points on this clonotype: The germline gene is not matched at one end of the junction; a read error may be the cause. The chain recombines TRBV6-5 with TRBJ2-5; 9 bases are shared with TRBD1. This CDR3 contains 14 residues. Germline values: CDR1 MNHEY, CDR2 SVGAGI. CDR3 bases: TGTACCAGCAGTTACACAGGGGGCGGAGAGACCCAGTACTTC. It yields the protein CTSSYTGGGETQYF.

J is TRBJ2-5 and V is TRBV29-1; a weak D match, TRBD1 (7 bases). The CDR3 totals 12 residues. Trimming shortened V by 1 base and J by 6 bases, and 9 bases separated the two germline ends. Germline V gene lookup returns CDR1 SQVTM and CDR2 ANQGSEA. This CDR3 is CSVEAGGKTQYF. The DNA of the CDR3 is TGCAGCGTTGAAGCAGGGGGGAAGACCCAGTACTTC.

This rearrangement joins TRBV9 to TRBJ1-6; TRBD1 might be the D (5 bases). In germline, CDR1 is SGDLS, CDR2 YYNGEE. V dropped 3 bases and J dropped 8 bases, with 9 bases sitting between them. The CDR3 is 13 residues long. This chain's CDR3 is CASSGAGDSPLHF. CDR3 DNA: TGTGCCAGCAGCGGGGCGGGGGATTCACCCCTCCACTTT.

This clonotype was picked up a small number of times. The chain is built from TRBV4-2 and TRBJ2-5, with 7 positions matching TRBD2. CDR3 length equals 14 residues. With V trimmed by 1 base and J by 4 bases, 3 bases remained unmatched. Germline V gene lookup returns CDR1 LGHNA and CDR2 YNFKEQ. This CDR3 reads CASSQGASGETQYF. In DNA form, the CDR3 reads TGTGCCAGCAGCCAAGGGGCTAGCGGAGAGACCCAGTACTTC.